This paragraph reports one TCR beta chain. This entry is derived from a study of blood T cell repertoires in COVID-19. Turning to the study itself: Sites in the United States, Italy and Spain provided acute and convalescent COVID-19 samples. PBMCs, B-cell-depleted T cells, or T cells were the source of the cDNA or gDNA that made up the material.

Unmatched junction bases numbered 10, after V lost 5 bases and J lost 13 bases. Germline V lookup: CDR1 MNHEY, CDR2 SMNVEV (reference sequence). There are 14 residues in the CDR3. Authors' methods: It was from reference gene primer amplification that nucleated cell counts were estimated. Sequencing used immunoSEQ multiplex PCR; TCRdb keeps in-frame clones, though not all of them. Clone size and V and J calls were adopted from that table, with D and trimming inferred from the DNA. This table has some 47,000 clones, about 81% appearing once. This sequence was found in a human donor in a cohort sampled during active COVID-19. The rearrangement uses TRBV27 and TRBJ1-6; 8 nucleotides agree with TRBD1. The material sequenced was peripheral blood. In DNA form, the CDR3 reads TGTGCCAGCAGTCTAACGGACAGGGAAGATCCCCTCCACTTT. Protein sequence: CASSLTDREDPLHF.